This T cell receptor (beta chain) was captured by sequencing in a study of post-analysis software for immune sequencing data (dated by TCRdb to about 2015). Background for the entire study: Relapsing-remitting, secondary progressive and progressive-relapsing multiple sclerosis were recorded as disease courses, and subtype annotation was lacking for some patients. The patient repertoires were set against eleven to twelve previously published healthy control repertoires from donors whose ages ranged from 6 to 25 years. A subset of samples was prepared in parallel using single-end sample barcoding, then pooled and co-amplified after Illumina adapter ligation.

The library was produced with PCR. Sequencing was carried out with an Illumina HiSeq 2500. To reduce PCR and sequencing biases, unique molecular identifiers were incorporated into the TCR beta cDNA libraries. Roughly 500,000 cDNA molecules were obtained for every 1 to 10 million input T cells, so each molecule roughly corresponded to one T cell. The patient libraries were prepared and sequenced using the same protocol as the earlier healthy control dataset. Samples belonging to the same batch were prepared together, multiplexed and sequenced on a shared HiSeq lane. The published analysis was carried out like this. Raw barcoded reads were processed with MIGEC, discarding single-read molecular identifier groups before consensus assembly and CDR3 extraction. Clonotype tables were post-analysed with VDJtools, and diversity was normalized by down-sampling all datasets to the smallest sample size. To correct batch-related cross-sample contamination, repertoire overlap clustering matched CDR3 amino acid sequences but not nucleotide sequences. In TCRdb, the public reads were trimmed at Q25 with fastp and aligned with MiXCR, with productive beta chains retained. Identical CDR3 protein sequences are pooled into one entry, listed with their most common genes and DNA. TCRdb's processing, not the authors' own work, is the source of the V and J calls. The table for this sample lists 750,000 to 950,000 distinct CDR3 sequences; about 53% of them were counted only once. The ten largest clones represent over 4% of the sample.

Details on this clonotype: It has no known antigen specificity. One base away there is no much larger clone; base qualities are not given.

Points the paper makes about the study in general: The control group was slightly older than the multiple sclerosis patient group. Four to six TRBV segments, including TRBV5-6, TRBV5-1 and TRBV20-1, were significantly more frequent in patients than controls. Compared with controls, multiple sclerosis patients had significantly lower normalized Chao1 diversity, a finding suggesting substantial peripheral T-cell clonal expansion. When samples were clustered directly using the F measure, samples prepared in the same batch co-clustered strongly, which prompted a batch-effect correction.

V is cut by 2 bases and J by 0 bases, and the space between the germline ends is 14 bases. The germline V gene encodes CDR1 KGHSH and CDR2 LQKENI. The CDR3 sequence holds 17 residues, the cysteine and phenylalanine included. The entry retains the CDR3 DNA only, 51 bases that are in frame from base 1. To demonstrate the VDJtools post-analysis software, TCR beta repertoires were profiled from the peripheral blood of roughly 14 young patients with multiple sclerosis. The patients with multiple sclerosis were children and adolescents between roughly 6 and 17 years of age. In this chain, TRBV18 is recombined with TRBJ1-5; the D gene lacks a confident call. Material for sequencing was blood. The origin of this receptor is a girl aged 5-17 years with multiple sclerosis. The base sequence is TGTGCCAGCTCACCAAGTTTAGGACTCTATAGCAATCAGCCCCAGCATTTT. This is translated as CASSPSLGLYSNQPQHF.